This T cell receptor beta chain was documented in a study of post-analysis software for immune sequencing data. About the research overall: Relapsing-remitting, secondary progressive and progressive-relapsing courses of multiple sclerosis were included. Study-level points and caveats: F-measure co-clustering was strong for batch-matched samples. Controls' normalized Chao1 diversity significantly exceeded that of multiple sclerosis patients.

A word on this clonotype: Its antigen remains unidentified.

TCR beta libraries were prepared from cDNA with unique molecular identifiers. One entry per CDR3 protein, called by TCRdb with MiXCR from the PCR reads. Of 450,000 or so distinct CDR3 sequences in the sample, under 55% were seen once. The specimen sequenced was blood. This clonotype originated in a girl aged 10 to 17 with multiple sclerosis.

The CDR3 sequence: CASSLIKNTEAFF. As DNA, the CDR3 is TGTGCCAGCAGCTTAATAAAGAACACTGAAGCTTTCTTT. The rearrangement joins TRBV11-2 to TRBJ1-1; no reliable D call. Germline lookup yields CDR1 SGHAT and CDR2 FQNNGV. CDR3 length: 13 amino acids. The V gene lost 2 bases and the J gene lost 1 base, with 5 bases spanning the gap.